This T cell receptor (beta chain) was documented in a study of blood T cell repertoires in COVID-19. Overall study: The origin of the acute and convalescent COVID-19 samples was the United States, Italy and Spain. Nucleic acid was either cDNA or gDNA, and it came from T cells, B-cell-depleted T cells, or PBMCs.

Trimming took 0 bases from V and 8 from J; bases not matched to a gene: 3. The CDR3 spans 15 residues. In germline, CDR1 is LGHNA, CDR2 YSLEER. As originally analysed: Amplification with reference gene primers provided the estimates of nucleated cell counts. Produced via immunoSEQ multiplex PCR; TCRdb's table is partial and in-frame only. D and trimming come from the DNA, and the V and J calls and clone size come from that table. The data hold around 120,000 clones, with approximately 70% observed a single time. Sequencing was carried out using peripheral blood. This sequence joins TRBV4-3 and TRBJ2-2, with 10 bases fitting TRBD2. The clonotype originates from a man at least 80 years old with acute or convalescent COVID-19. The DNA for the CDR3 is TGCGCCAGCAGCCAAGATCTACTAGCGGGAGGGGAGCTGTTTTTT. It codes for CASSQDLLAGGELFF.